These 12 T cell receptor beta chains came from one sample sequenced in a study of blood T cell repertoires in COVID-19. The table came from immunoSEQ multiplex PCR; TCRdb's copy has only in-frame clones and leaves some out. The table has about 230,000 clones, approximately 86% seen once. The specimen sequenced was peripheral blood. These receptors came from a woman aged 25-40 years with COVID-19, enrolled during active disease.

Only a few counts were recorded for this clone. The rearrangement uses TRBV28 and TRBJ2-7; 8 bases are shared with TRBD1. CDR1 and CDR2 (germline): MDHEN, SYDVKM. CDR3 length: 14 amino acids. With 5 bases clipped from V and 7 bases from J, the junction kept 10 bases outside the gene matches. DNA for the CDR3: TGTGCCAGCAGTCATACGACAGGGGCCGGAGAGCAGTACTTC. Its protein product is CASSHTTGAGEQYF.

The CDR3 is CASGLVPLGQERRGYEQYF. The CDR3 DNA is TGTGCTAGTGGTTTGGTACCCCTCGGACAGGAACGAAGAGGCTACGAGCAGTACTTC. The chain uses TRBV12-5 and TRBJ2-7; 7 positions agree with TRBD1. The CDR3 totals 19 residues. The germline CDR1 and CDR2 sequences are LGHNT and FRNRAP. The trim removed 0 bases at V and 3 bases at J, leaving 17 bases unmatched.

This clone was detected once. This chain uses TRBV19 with TRBJ2-3; D remains unclear. This CDR3 contains 13 residues. Trimming removed 3 bases from V and 2 bases from J, with 6 bases in between. The germline V gene has CDR1 LNHDA and CDR2 SQIVND (reference sequence). CDR3 in DNA: TGTGCCAGTAGTATCTTGGCCACAGATACGCAGTATTTT. It is translated as CASSILATDTQYF.

This clone was counted once. The rearrangement links TRBV3-1 (or the pseudogene TRBV3-2) to TRBJ2-3; 10 bases are shared with TRBD2. This CDR3 has 16 amino acids. J gave up 6 bases and V 4 bases, and 10 bases lay outside the gene matches. Germline loops: CDR1 LGHDT, CDR2 YNNKEL (reference sequence). For the CDR3, the DNA is TGTGCCAGCAGCCCGACCCCGGGACTAGCGACGGATACGCAGTATTTT. This encodes CASSPTPGLATDTQYF.

The chain's CDR3 is CASSPGGGQKNIQYF. DNA of the CDR3: TGTGCCAGCAGCCCCGGTGGGGGCCAGAAAAACATTCAGTACTTC. The genes are TRBV5-4 and TRBJ2-4, with D perhaps TRBD1 (6 bases). Per the germline V gene, CDR1 is SGHNT and CDR2 is YYREEE (reference sequence). This CDR3 is built from 15 residues. V lost 4 bases, J lost 4 bases, and 15 bases lay in between.

As DNA, the CDR3 is TGTGCCAGCAGCGTAGGGCCAGGGGCGGGGGACACCGGGGAGCTGTTTTTT. Residues: CASSVGPGAGDTGELFF. The chain links TRBV9 to TRBJ2-2; D is perhaps TRBD2 (7 bases). Trimming pared 0 bases from V and 3 bases from J, leaving 15 bases between. CDR1 and CDR2 from the germline V gene are SGDLS and YYNGEE. The CDR3 is 17 residues long.

The chain uses TRBV6-5 and TRBJ2-3; TRBD1 aligns across 7 bases. After removal of 6 bases from V and 6 bases from J, the junction contained 12 bases not matched to a gene. The V gene's germline CDR1 is MNHEY and CDR2 SVGAGI. The CDR3 runs to 15 residues. In DNA form, the CDR3 reads TGTGCCAGCAGAAAGGGGGCGATTTATGCCGATACGCAGTATTTT. This gives the protein CASRKGAIYADTQYF.

V is TRBV24-1 and J is TRBJ1-2, with 7 bases lining up with TRBD1. This CDR3 is built from 17 residues. After removal of 3 bases from V and 4 bases from J, the junction contained 13 bases not matched to a gene. CDR1 and CDR2 (germline): KGHDR, SFDVKD. CDR3 amino acids: CATSDPRQGGVAYGYTF. CDR3 in DNA: TGTGCCACCAGTGATCCGAGACAGGGAGGCGTCGCCTATGGCTACACCTTC.

The rearrangement links TRBV18 to TRBJ1-1; D may be TRBD1 (5 bases). V lost 1 base and J lost 7, with 7 bases in between. The CDR3 runs 12 residues. Germline V CDR1 and CDR2: KGHSH, LQKENI. CDR3: CASSPLRGEAFF. CDR3 nucleotides: TGTGCCAGCTCACCACTTAGGGGTGAAGCTTTCTTT.

The genes are TRBV7-2 and TRBJ1-4, with a possible D match to TRBD1 (5 bases). CDR1 SGHTA and CDR2 FQGNSA come from the germline V gene. The CDR3 consists of 14 residues. Trimming shortened V by 2 bases and J by 8 bases, and 12 bases separated the two germline ends. DNA of the CDR3: TGTGCCAGCAGCTTACTTCAGGGTAAAGAAAAACTGTTTTTT. This gives the protein CASSLLQGKEKLFF.

The chain employs TRBV20-1 and TRBJ1-6, with a tentative D call TRBD1 (5 bases). This CDR3 is 14 amino acids long. V was cut by 3 bases and J by 9 bases, with 15 bases left in between. The germline V gene has CDR1 DFQATT and CDR2 SNEGSKA (reference sequence). CDR3 amino acids: CSASVGREASPLHF. CDR3 DNA: TGCAGTGCTAGTGTCGGCAGGGAAGCTTCACCCCTCCACTTT.

Concerning this clone: The same CDR3 is also encoded by other DNA sequences in this sample. This sequence joins TRBV6-5 and TRBJ1-6, with D tentatively TRBD1 (5 bases). V lost 0 bases and J 8 bases, leaving 8 bases between the germline ends. Germline V gene lookup returns CDR1 MNHEY and CDR2 SVGAGI. This CDR3 comprises 14 residues. CDR3 loop: CASSYSGGDSPLHF. In DNA, the CDR3 is TGTGCCAGCAGTTACTCGGGGGGGGATTCACCCCTCCACTTT.